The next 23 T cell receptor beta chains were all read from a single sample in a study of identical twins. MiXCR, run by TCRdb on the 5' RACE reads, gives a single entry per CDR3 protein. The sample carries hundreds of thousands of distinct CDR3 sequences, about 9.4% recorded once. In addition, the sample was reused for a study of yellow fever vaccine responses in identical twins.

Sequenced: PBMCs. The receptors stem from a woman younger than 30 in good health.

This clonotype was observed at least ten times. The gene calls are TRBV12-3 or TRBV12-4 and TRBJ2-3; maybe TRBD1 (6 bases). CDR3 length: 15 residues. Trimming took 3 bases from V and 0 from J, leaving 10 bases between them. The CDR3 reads CASSFRQGSTDTQYF. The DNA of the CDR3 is TGTGCCAGCAGTTTCCGGCAGGGGAGCACAGATACGCAGTATTTT.

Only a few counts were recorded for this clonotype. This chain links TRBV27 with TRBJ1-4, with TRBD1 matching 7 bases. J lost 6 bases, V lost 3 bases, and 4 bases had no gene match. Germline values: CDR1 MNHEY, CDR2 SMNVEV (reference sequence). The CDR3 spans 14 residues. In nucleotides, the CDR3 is TGTGCCAGCAGTTTGGAGGGGGCACATGAAAAACTGTTTTTT. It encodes CASSLEGAHEKLFF.

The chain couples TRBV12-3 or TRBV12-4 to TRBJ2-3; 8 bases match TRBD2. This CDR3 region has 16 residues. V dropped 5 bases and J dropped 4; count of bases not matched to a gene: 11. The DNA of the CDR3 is TGTGCCAGCAGTCGAAATAGCGGGGCCCCCTCAGATACGCAGTATTTT. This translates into CASSRNSGAPSDTQYF.

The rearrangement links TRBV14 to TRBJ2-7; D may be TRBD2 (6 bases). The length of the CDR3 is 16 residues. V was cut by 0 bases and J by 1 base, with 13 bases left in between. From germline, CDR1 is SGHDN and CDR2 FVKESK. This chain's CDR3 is CASSQEFIGGSYEQYF. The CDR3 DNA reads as TGTGCCAGCAGCCAAGAGTTTATAGGAGGGTCCTACGAGCAGTACTTC.

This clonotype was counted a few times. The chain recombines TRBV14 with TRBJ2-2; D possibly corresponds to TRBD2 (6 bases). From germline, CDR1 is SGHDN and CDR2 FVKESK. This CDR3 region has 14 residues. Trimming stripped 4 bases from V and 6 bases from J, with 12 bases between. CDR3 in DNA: TGTGCCAGCAGCCGAGGACTAAAGCCCGGGGAGCTGTTTTTT. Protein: CASSRGLKPGELFF.

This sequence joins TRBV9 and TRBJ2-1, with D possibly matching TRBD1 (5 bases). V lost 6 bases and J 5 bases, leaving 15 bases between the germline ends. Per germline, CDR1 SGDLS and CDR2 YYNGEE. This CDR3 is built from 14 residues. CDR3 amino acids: CASTRTLAHNEQFF. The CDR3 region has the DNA TGTGCCAGCACCCGGACACTTGCTCACAATGAGCAGTTCTTC.

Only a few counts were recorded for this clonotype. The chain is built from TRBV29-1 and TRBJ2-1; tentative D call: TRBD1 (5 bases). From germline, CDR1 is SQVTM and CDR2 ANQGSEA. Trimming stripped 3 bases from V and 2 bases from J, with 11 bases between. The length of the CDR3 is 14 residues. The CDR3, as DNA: TGCAGCGTTGAGAAGGGGATGACCTACAATGAGCAGTTCTTC. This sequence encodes CSVEKGMTYNEQFF.

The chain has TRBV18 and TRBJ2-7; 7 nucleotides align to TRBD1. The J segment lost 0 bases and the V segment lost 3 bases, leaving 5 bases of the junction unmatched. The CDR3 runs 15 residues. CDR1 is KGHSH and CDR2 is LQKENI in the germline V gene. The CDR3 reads CASSPPTGASYEQYF. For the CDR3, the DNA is TGTGCCAGCTCACCGCCCACAGGGGCCTCCTACGAGCAGTACTTC.

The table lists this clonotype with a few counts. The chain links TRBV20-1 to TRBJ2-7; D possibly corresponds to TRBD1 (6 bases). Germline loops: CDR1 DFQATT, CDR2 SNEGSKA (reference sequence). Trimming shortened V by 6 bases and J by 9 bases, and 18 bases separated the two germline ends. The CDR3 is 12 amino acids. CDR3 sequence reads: CSALGHVGGQYF. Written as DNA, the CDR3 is TGCAGTGCGTTGGGACACGTCGGTGGGCAGTACTTC.

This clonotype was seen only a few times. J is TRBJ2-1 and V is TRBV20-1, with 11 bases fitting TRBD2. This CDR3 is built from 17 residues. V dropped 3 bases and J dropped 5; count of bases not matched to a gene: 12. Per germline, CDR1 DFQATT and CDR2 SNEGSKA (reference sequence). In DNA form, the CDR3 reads TGCAGTGCTAGCCTTATTAGCGGGGGGGCCGGTAACAATGAGCAGTTCTTC. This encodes CSASLISGGAGNNEQFF.

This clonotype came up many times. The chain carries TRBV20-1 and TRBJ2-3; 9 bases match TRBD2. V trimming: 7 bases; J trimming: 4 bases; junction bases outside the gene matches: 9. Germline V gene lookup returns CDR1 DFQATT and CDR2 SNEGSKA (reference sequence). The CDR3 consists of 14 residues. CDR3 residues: CSEVGTSSADTQYF. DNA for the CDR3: TGCAGTGAGGTCGGGACTAGCAGCGCAGATACGCAGTATTTT.

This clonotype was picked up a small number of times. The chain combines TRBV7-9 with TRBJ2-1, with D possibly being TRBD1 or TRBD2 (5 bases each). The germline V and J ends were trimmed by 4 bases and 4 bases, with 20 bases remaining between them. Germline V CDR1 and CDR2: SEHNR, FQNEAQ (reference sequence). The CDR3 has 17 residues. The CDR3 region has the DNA TGTGCCAGCAGCTCTAACCGGGACCCTAAGGCGTACAATGAGCAGTTCTTC. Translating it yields CASSSNRDPKAYNEQFF.

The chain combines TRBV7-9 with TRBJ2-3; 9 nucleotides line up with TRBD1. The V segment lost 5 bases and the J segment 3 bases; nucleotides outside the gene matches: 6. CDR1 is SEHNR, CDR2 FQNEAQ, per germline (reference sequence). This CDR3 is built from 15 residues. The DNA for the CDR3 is TGTGCCAGCAGCGATGATGGACAGGGGACAGATACGCAGTATTTT. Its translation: CASSDDGQGTDTQYF.

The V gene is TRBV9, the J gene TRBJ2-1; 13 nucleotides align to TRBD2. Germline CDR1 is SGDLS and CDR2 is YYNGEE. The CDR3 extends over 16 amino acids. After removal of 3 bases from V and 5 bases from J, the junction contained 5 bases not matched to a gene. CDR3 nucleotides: TGTGCCAGCAGCGGGATGACTAGCGGGGGGCACAATGAGCAGTTCTTC. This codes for CASSGMTSGGHNEQFF.

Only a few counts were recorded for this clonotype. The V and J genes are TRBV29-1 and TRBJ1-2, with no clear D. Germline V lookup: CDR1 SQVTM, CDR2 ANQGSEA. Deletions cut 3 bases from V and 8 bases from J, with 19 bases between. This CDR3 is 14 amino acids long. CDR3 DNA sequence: TGCAGCGTTGATTTGGCGGTGGATCCTACGGGCTACACCTTC. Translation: CSVDLAVDPTGYTF.

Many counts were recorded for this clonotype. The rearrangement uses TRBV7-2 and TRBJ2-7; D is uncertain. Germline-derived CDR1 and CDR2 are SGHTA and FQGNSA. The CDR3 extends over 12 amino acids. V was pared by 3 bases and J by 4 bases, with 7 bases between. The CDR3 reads CASSFNSYEQYF. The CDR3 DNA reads TGTGCCAGCAGCTTTAATAGTTACGAGCAGTACTTC.

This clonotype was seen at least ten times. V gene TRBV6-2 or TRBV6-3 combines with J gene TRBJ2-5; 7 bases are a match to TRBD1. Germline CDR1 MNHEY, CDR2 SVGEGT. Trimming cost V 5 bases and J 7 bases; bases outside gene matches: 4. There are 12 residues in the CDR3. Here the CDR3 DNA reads TGTGCCAGCAGTGGACAGGCGGGGACCCAGTACTTC. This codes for CASSGQAGTQYF.

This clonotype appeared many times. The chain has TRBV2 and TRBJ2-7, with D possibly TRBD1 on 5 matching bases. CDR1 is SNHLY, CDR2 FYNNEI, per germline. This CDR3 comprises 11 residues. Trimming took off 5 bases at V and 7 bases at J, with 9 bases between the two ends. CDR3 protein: CASSPGWEQYF. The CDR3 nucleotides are TGTGCCAGCAGTCCAGGGTGGGAGCAGTACTTC.

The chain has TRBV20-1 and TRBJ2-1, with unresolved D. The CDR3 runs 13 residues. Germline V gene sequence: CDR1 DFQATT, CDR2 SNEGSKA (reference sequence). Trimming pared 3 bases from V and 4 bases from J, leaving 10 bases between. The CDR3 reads CSASGLLYNEQFF. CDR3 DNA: TGCAGTGCTAGTGGGCTATTATACAATGAGCAGTTCTTC.

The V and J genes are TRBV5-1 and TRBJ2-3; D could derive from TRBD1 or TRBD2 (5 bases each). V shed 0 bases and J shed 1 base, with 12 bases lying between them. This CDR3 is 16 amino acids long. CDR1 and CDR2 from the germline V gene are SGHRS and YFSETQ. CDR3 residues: CASSLVGTGRTDTQYF. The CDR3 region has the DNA TGCGCCAGCAGCTTGGTAGGGACCGGTCGCACAGATACGCAGTATTTT.

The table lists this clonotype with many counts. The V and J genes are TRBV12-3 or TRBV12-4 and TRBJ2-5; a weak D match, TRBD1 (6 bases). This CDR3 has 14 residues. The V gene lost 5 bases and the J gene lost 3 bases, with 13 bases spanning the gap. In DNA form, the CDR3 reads TGTGCCAGCAGTACGTCAGGGGTGGAAGAGACCCAGTACTTC. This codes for CASSTSGVEETQYF.

For the CDR3, the DNA is TGCAGCGTTGAAGATCTGCGGACATCGGCCTACAATGAGCAGTTCTTC. Amino acid sequence: CSVEDLRTSAYNEQFF. The chain links TRBV29-1 to TRBJ2-1; TRBD1 is a possible D gene (5 bases). The V and J ends lost 0 bases and 2 bases respectively, with 14 bases between them. Per germline, CDR1 SQVTM and CDR2 ANQGSEA. This CDR3 has 16 residues.

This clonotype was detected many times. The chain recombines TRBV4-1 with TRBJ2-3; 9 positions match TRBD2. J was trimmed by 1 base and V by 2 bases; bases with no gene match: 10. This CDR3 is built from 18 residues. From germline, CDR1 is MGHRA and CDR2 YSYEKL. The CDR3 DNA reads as TGCGCCAGCAGCCAAACAGTGGTTAGCGGGGGACGCACAGATACGCAGTATTTT. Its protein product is CASSQTVVSGGRTDTQYF.